The clone carrying this T cell receptor beta chain has a count of ten or more. As yet, its antigen is unknown. This sample was taken from a study of blood T cells in healthy people across ages. Each sample yielded at least 6.5 million isolated PBMCs. Overall study results and limits: Long-lived donors had more naive CD4+ cells and higher diversity than aged donors. TCR beta diversity per million T cells fell roughly linearly with age.

Sample-barcoded 5' priming and a J-beta primer mix drove a second PCR of about 7 to 12 cycles. TCRdb re-derived calls from the 5' RACE reads in MiXCR, one entry per CDR3 protein. The sample records under 1,000,000 distinct CDR3 sequences, around 36% being singletons. Specimen: blood. The receptor comes from a man aged 18 to 29 in good health.

The CDR3 DNA sequence: TGCGCCAGCAGCTTGGGGCCTAGGACAACTAATGAAAAACTGTTTTTT. Amino acids: CASSLGPRTTNEKLFF. The chain is built from TRBV5-1 and TRBJ1-4; D ambiguous. From germline, CDR1 is SGHRS and CDR2 YFSETQ. Trimming removed 0 bases from V and 0 bases from J, with 9 bases in between. This CDR3 spans 16 amino acids. Filled out from reference TRBV5-1 and TRBJ1-4, the complete variable domain reads KAGVTQTPRYLIKTRGQQVTLSCSPISGHRSVSWYQQTPGQGLQFLFEYFSETQRNKGNFPGRFSGRQFSNSRSEMNVSTLELGDSALYLCASSLGPRTTNEKLFFGSGTQLSVL.